The sequence of this T cell receptor beta chain was determined in a study of cytomegalovirus exposure and HLA in healthy donors (dated by TCRdb to the late 2010s). Study-level background: An earlier analysis of a few hundred of the donors reported approximately 280 Gb of sequence data and 95 million to 140 million unique TCR beta sequences obtained from some 170 million T cells. Donor age, sex, ethnicity and CMV serostatus were compiled alongside the repertoire data. The genetic ancestry cluster associated with self-reported Caucasian donors included 81% of the 398 genotyped donors. A later genetic analysis used genome-wide SNP genotypes for about 65% of the 666 donors, treating that subset as a discovery cohort. The number of donors typed differed by locus, with 629-630 for A, B, C, DRB1 and DQB1, roughly 520 for DQA1, 600 to 610 for DPA1, and around 450 for DPB1. The later analysis used no new phenotypic data to find candidate immune exposures, relying instead on TCR beta sequences and their occurrence across donors. Because of strong linkage in the cohort, a handful of DR-DQ haplotypes were treated as single units for association and clustering. The study aimed to test whether signatures of past pathogen exposure could be identified by cataloging public T cell receptors. Using immunosequencing, the study profiled T cell repertoires from 666 subjects and related those repertoires to cytomegalovirus serostatus. All discovery cohort repertoires had been generated using a single sequencing platform. Across about 370 genotyped donors of the cohort, an average of about 240,000 unique TCR beta nucleotide sequences per donor were sequenced, and approximately 17% of those sequences were non-productive. About 280 gigabases of sequencing data and 78 million or so unique TCR sequences were included in an early release covering about 700 HLA-typed donors. To study patterns of TCR occurrence, a later analysis re-analyzed previously published TCR beta repertoires from more than 550 donors and added high-resolution HLA genotyping. Both class I and class II loci were covered by HLA typing, at four-digit resolution. A separate validation cohort of over a hundred different subjects was used in addition to the approximately 700-subject first cohort. High-throughput TCR immunosequencing, statistical association of individual TCRs with disease status, and machine learning were combined to predict cytomegalovirus infection status. To decide whether each TCR beta V gene segment behaved as functional or pseudogenic, an earlier analysis of nearly 600 of the donors relied on high-throughput TCR beta sequencing.

The cohort consisted of 600 or so healthy bone marrow donors. At the time of sampling, all cohort members were nominally healthy, though unrecorded immune exposures were likely present. The donor tested CMV seronegative and was one of the 352 seronegative cohort members. Every donor gave a peripheral blood sample, and the peripheral blood mononuclear cells from that sample were used for TCR beta sequencing. Genomic DNA was extracted from the blood cell samples with the Qiagen DNeasy Blood Extraction Kit. Overall results and qualifications from the work: In a later genetic analysis, fewer N-insertions in productive TCRs were reported among donors in an Asian-associated ancestry cluster than the roughly 670-donor mean. It was suggested by the authors that the approach could potentially be generalized to other disease states and immunological phenotypes. A group of highly shared sequence variants was considered likely to be a technical artifact of the sequencing pipeline. A later analysis found that HLA-associated TCR beta chains were more clonally expanded and had lower generation probabilities than equally common non-associated chains. In an earlier analysis of a few hundred of the donors, most TCR beta V segments were observed in productive rearrangements about 90% or about 30% of the time, broadly matching IMGT annotations. Linkage disequilibrium might explain the correlated functional status among segregating V segments, but an unknown experimental factor could not be ruled out. At a false discovery rate of 0.05, a later analysis linked around 15,000 TCR beta sequences to specific HLA alleles. While some public TCRs were present in many individuals, most TCR sequences turned up only very rarely across donors. V-gene and J-gene trimming of TCR beta chains was associated with a missense DCLRE1C variant in a later genetic analysis, and the association was replicated in an independent cohort. Presence/absence analyses assumed roughly uniform sequencing depth across donors, an assumption that may not hold. In the study, around 150 TCR beta chains were listed as associated with cytomegalovirus. In vitro tests confirmed that a few of the cytomegalovirus-associated TCR beta chains recognize cytomegalovirus antigens. In a later analysis, the rate of TCR association differed among HLA loci, with DRB1 alleles having the most associated TCRs and HLA-C alleles having the fewest. The classifier was reported to diagnose cytomegalovirus status with high specificity and sensitivity in both the original cohort and the validation cohort. Because HLA typing was missing for some donors at each locus, association tests included only the typed subset. When HLA alleles, especially DR and DQ, strongly co-occurred, TCR associations were difficult to assign to individual alleles. A further reported finding was that TCR beta sequences accurately predicted the HLA-A and HLA-B alleles for most subjects in the first cohort. The 87-base-pair reads could not distinguish some IMGT-functional V segments, including TRBV6-2 and TRBV6-3, so those segments were excluded. A later analysis found that most CMV-associated TCR beta chains appeared HLA-restricted, with HLA associations seemingly driven largely by CMV exposure. For the cohort, immune exposure information was limited to CMV serostatus. This cohort had only TCR beta chains sequenced, and the lack of alpha or paired-chain data limited which features could be detected. Because counts were too low, about 15 rarely observed V segments, including chromosome 9 orphons, were left out of the earlier analysis of roughly 600 of the donors. Several of the top co-occurrence clusters appeared to be linked to parvovirus B19, influenza, CMV and Epstein-Barr virus, according to a later analysis.

The library was obtained by the immunoSEQ multiplex PCR assay. A mixture of 60 forward primers for TCR Vbeta segments and 13 reverse primers for TCR Jbeta segments was used in the multiplex PCR. Amplification of the CDR3 region of rearranged TCR beta genes was performed with a multiplex PCR assay on genomic DNA. The amplified TCR beta libraries were sequenced on the Illumina HiSeq System as 87-base-pair reads. As for the original processing: A later analysis counted about 80 million unique TCR beta chains across the 600 to 850 repertoires, and about 10 million of these chains were shared by at least two donors. Raw reads were error-corrected and collapsed into unique sequences by a nearest-neighbor algorithm in which closely related sequences were merged to remove PCR and sequencing errors. Alignment of CDR3 sequences to IMGT reference sequences was used to assign V, D and J gene segments. For a sequence to be retained, a match of at least six nucleotides to both a V gene segment and a J gene segment was required. Rearrangements were called productive when the CDR3 lacked stop codons and stayed in frame with V and J; all others were non-productive. CDR3 was defined by IMGT convention, running from the second conserved V-encoded cysteine to the conserved J-encoded phenylalanine. Sequences without an unambiguous match to a single V gene segment were excluded from the earlier analysis of about 600 of the donors. An earlier analysis of 500 to 700 of the donors classified V segments as functional when productive rearrangements were above 56.7% and as segregating when the standard deviation between donors was above 5%. A statistical classification framework was built for diagnosing cytomegalovirus status from the catalog of TCR beta chain sequences. A later analysis assigned V and J genes by comparing TCR nucleotide sequences with IMGT/GENE-DB human TR gene sequences. In a later analysis, CDR3 sequences and most-parsimonious VDJ recombination scenarios were assigned using the TCRdist pipeline. In a later analysis, each TCR beta chain was defined by its CDR3 amino acid sequence together with its V-gene family, and reads without a unique V-gene family were excluded. A later analysis removed 550 to 650 highly shared, low-generation-probability nucleotide sequences to deal with suspected cross-contamination and a sequencing artifact. In a later analysis, a clonal expansion index for each public chain was calculated from normalized within-repertoire ranks of inferred template counts. A later analysis computed generation probabilities with a VDJ recombination model fitted to out-of-frame rearrangements, and checked the results against IGoR. Hypergeometric tests were used in a later analysis to score TCR-TCR, TCR-HLA and TCR-CMV co-occurrence, with a repertoire-size bias correction applied to the TCR pairs. False discovery rates were estimated in a later analysis by permuting HLA or CMV assignments 20 times. In a later analysis, co-occurring TCRs were grouped using DBSCAN, with TCRdist sequence similarity added in when clustering inside HLA-allele-positive subsets. Repertoires with fewer than 30,000 or more than 120,000 public chains were left out of co-occurrence clustering, as were roughly five repertoires with anomalous nucleotide sharing. TCRdb limited this immuneACCESS table to in-frame rearrangements with V and J called. A share of clones is missing; checked studies link under half to unresolved V genes, and the rest is unexplained. The V and J calls and clone size come from that table; D and trimming were worked out from the DNA. Here the sample has roughly 160,000 clones; more than 70% occur a single time. The ten largest make up more than 0.35% of the sample.

CDR3 length: 17 amino acids, cysteine to phenylalanine. The retained sequence is limited to the CDR3, 51 bases, with the frame set at the first base. Per the germline V gene, SGHVS is the CDR1 and FNYEAQ is the CDR2. Trimming removed 1 base from V and 0 bases from J; the gene matches leave 8 bases unexplained. To note about this clone: The antigen it recognizes is unknown. Per-base qualities were not stored, and no clone one base away is much larger.

The origin of this receptor is a boy aged 2 to 10 in good health and CMV-seronegative. Sequencing was performed on PBMCs. The chain joins TRBV7-6 to TRBJ2-7, with 8 junctional bases fitting TRBD1. The sequenced DNA is TGTGCCAGCAGCTTAGGCATACAGGGGGTAGGCTCCTACGAGCAGTACTTC. It encodes CASSLGIQGVGSYEQYF.